The entry below gives a single T cell receptor (beta chain) sequence along with its context. The sample comes from a study of shared clonotypes between healthy human individuals. Clones were sequenced by immunoSEQ multiplex PCR, and TCRdb holds only the in-frame ones, with some missing. This sample has about 2,500,000 clones, with more than 90% found just once. The TCR sequence derives from a man aged 18 to 35 in good health. The sequenced material came from naive CD4+ T cells sorted from blood. Subset described: CD45RA+ positively selected.

CDR3 sequence (DNA): TGCGCCAGCAGCTTGGAGACAGCACGGAACACCGGGGAGCTGTTTTTT. It codes for CASSLETARNTGELFF. The genes are TRBV5-1 and TRBJ2-2; D possibly corresponds to TRBD1 (5 bases). Looked up from germline, CDR1 is SGHRS and CDR2 is YFSETQ. The CDR3 consists of 16 residues. The V gene lost 0 bases and the J gene lost 1 base, with 10 bases spanning the gap.